One T cell receptor (beta chain) is described in this entry. This receptor's antigen is unknown. No clone much larger than this one lies a single base away; base qualities are absent. Genomic DNA was isolated from the sorted cells so that the TCRbeta CDR3 region could be sequenced. The immunoSEQ Assay was used for sequencing of TCRbeta CDR3 regions. Held by TCRdb, this immuneACCESS table contains in-frame sequences only and omits some clones. Under half of the omission traces to an unresolved V gene where checked; the cause of the rest is unknown. The sample table contains 65,000 to 80,000 clones; only one count was recorded for 90% to 95% of them. The ten largest clones capture about 0.31% of the sample. The CDR1 and CDR2 encoded by the germline V gene are SQVTM and ANQGSEA. The CDR3 goes from the cysteine to the phenylalanine over 13 residues. CDR3 DNA only is kept here, 39 bases in frame from base 1. V loses 3 bases, J loses 2 bases, and the germline ends lie 10 bases apart.

Patients with autoimmune disease history or receiving systemic immunosuppression were excluded from the trial. Peripheral blood for TCR sequencing was collected from all dose cohorts at baseline, on cycle 4 day 1, and on cycle 7 day 1. Samples came from an open-label, multicenter, first-in-human phase I dose-escalation trial of ivuxolimab. The trial enrolled adults with locally advanced or metastatic head and neck squamous cell, hepatocellular, melanoma or renal cell carcinoma. Before TCR sequencing, CD4+ and CD8+ T cells were separately sorted from peripheral blood. The sample comes from a study of OX40 agonist ivuxolimab in advanced cancers. Study-level background: Ivuxolimab was a fully human IgG2 agonistic monoclonal antibody targeting the costimulatory receptor OX40 (CD134). Intravenous ivuxolimab was administered to patients every 2 weeks at six dose levels: 0.01, 0.1, 0.3, 1.5, 3 and 10 mg/kg. Of the approximately 53 patients in dose escalation, 19 had hepatocellular carcinoma, some 15 had melanoma, 9 had renal cell carcinoma and 9 had head and neck cancer. In the dose-escalation cohort, around four fifths of patients were male, and the mean age was 60 years with a range of about 20 to 90. Prior anti-PD-1, anti-PD-L1 or anti-CTLA-4 therapy was permitted, and about two fifths of dose-escalation patients had received checkpoint inhibitors. Partial responses were achieved by three dose-escalation patients, of whom one had hepatocellular carcinoma and two had cutaneous melanoma. The point of sequencing TCRbeta in the periphery was to test whether ivuxolimab changed TCR sequence diversity and drove clonal T-cell expansion. The paper reports the monotherapy dose-escalation portion (N of about 50 patients) of the phase I ivuxolimab trial. Points the paper makes about the study in general: Low levels of normalized T-cell clonal expansion were also seen in some nonresponding patients. At doses of 0.1 to 3.0 mg/kg, clonal expansion of both CD4+ and CD8+ blood T cells was observed from baseline to week 6. The antigen specificity of the peripheral T cells that underwent clonal expansion was not determined. On average, CD8+ T cells showed more expanded clones than CD4+ T cells after ivuxolimab. In the 0.1-3.0 mg/kg groups, partial responders were among the patients with the lowest normalized peripheral clonal expansion, particularly in CD8+ T cells.

The sample in question was CD4+ or CD8+ T cells sorted from blood, obtained in a trial of the OX40 agonist ivuxolimab. Here the chain combines TRBV29-1 and TRBJ1-1; the D region possibly corresponds to TRBD1 (5 bases align). This clonotype was obtained from an adult with an advanced solid tumor such as melanoma, head and neck, liver or kidney cancer. The CDR3 loop reads CSVDLGGNTEAFF. The DNA sequence is given as TGCAGCGTTGATCTGGGGGGAAACACTGAAGCTTTCTTT.